The 29 T cell receptor beta chains presented below share a single source sample, sequenced in a study of blood T cell repertoires in COVID-19. This table comes from immunoSEQ multiplex PCR, and its TCRdb copy is limited to in-frame clones, with some not included. The table records approximately 220,000 clones, approximately 86% of them present only once. The material sequenced was PBMCs or T cells enriched from blood (not recorded which). These receptors were taken from a woman aged 40-49 years with acute COVID-19.

This sequence joins TRBV29-1 and TRBJ2-1; 12 bases are shared with TRBD2. The CDR3 has 15 residues. Trimming at V came to 5 bases and at J to 6 bases, leaving 8 bases not matched to a gene. Looked up from germline, CDR1 is SQVTM and CDR2 is ANQGSEA. Here the CDR3 reads CSVRPVTSGSNEQFF. For the CDR3, the DNA is TGCAGCGTTCGCCCCGTGACTAGCGGGAGCAATGAGCAGTTCTTC.

The V and J genes are TRBV28 and TRBJ1-1; TRBD1 is a possible D gene (6 bases). Per germline, CDR1 MDHEN and CDR2 SYDVKM. V was clipped by 8 bases and J by 5 bases, with 12 bases between them. The CDR3 totals 12 residues. CDR3 amino acids: CASAGQFTEAFF. CDR3 DNA: TGTGCCAGCGCTGGACAGTTTACTGAAGCTTTCTTT.

The chain carries TRBV7-9 and TRBJ1-4; 8 bases are a match to TRBD1. This CDR3 comprises 14 residues. The V segment lost 6 bases and the J segment 8 bases; nucleotides outside the gene matches: 8. Germline CDR1 is SEHNR and CDR2 is FQNEAQ (reference sequence). In DNA form, the CDR3 reads TGTGCCAGCAGTTCGGTACAGGGGGGAGAAAAACTGTTTTTT. It codes for CASSSVQGGEKLFF.

The chain joins TRBV11-2 to TRBJ2-3, with 13 nucleotides matching TRBD2. Looked up from germline, CDR1 is SGHAT and CDR2 is FQNNGV. Trimming cost V 4 bases and J 0 bases; bases outside gene matches: 4. The CDR3 has 17 residues. The CDR3 sequence is CASSSGLAGISTDTQYF. The CDR3 DNA reads TGTGCCAGCAGCTCGGGACTAGCGGGGATTAGCACAGATACGCAGTATTTT.

The chain recombines TRBV19 with TRBJ2-2; 14 bases are shared with TRBD2. The germline V gene encodes CDR1 LNHDA and CDR2 SQIVND (reference sequence). V trimming: 1 base; J trimming: 3 bases; junction bases outside the gene matches: 4. This CDR3 region has 18 residues. CDR3 sequence (DNA): TGTGCCAGTAGTATAGGACTAGCGGGAGGGCGGGACACCGGGGAGCTGTTTTTT. It encodes CASSIGLAGGRDTGELFF.

The chain has TRBV10-3 and TRBJ1-5; D not certain. The CDR3 contains 13 residues. The V gene lost 4 bases and the J gene lost 4 bases, with 8 bases spanning the gap. Germline V gene data show CDR1 as ENHRY and CDR2 as SYGVKD. DNA of the CDR3: TGTGCCATCAGTGGTCAAGAGAATCAGCCCCAGCATTTT. Protein: CAISGQENQPQHF.

The chain links TRBV5-8 to TRBJ1-5; D is possibly TRBD1 (5 bases). Trimming took 0 bases from V and 6 from J, leaving 10 bases between them. Germline-derived CDR1 and CDR2 are SGHTS and YDEGEE. CDR3 length: 14 amino acids. In DNA form, the CDR3 reads TGTGCCAGCAGCTTGGCATTGGGGCCTCAGCCCCAGCATTTT. It yields the protein CASSLALGPQPQHF.

The chain has TRBV2 and TRBJ1-5; weak D call: TRBD1 (5 bases). The germline V gene encodes CDR1 SNHLY and CDR2 FYNNEI. V dropped 4 bases and J dropped 0 bases, with 10 bases sitting between them. The CDR3 covers 15 residues. CDR3 sequence (DNA): TGTGCCAGCAGTGTAACAGGAGCTAGCAATCAGCCCCAGCATTTT. It specifies CASSVTGASNQPQHF.

This chain uses TRBV19 with TRBJ1-2, with D maybe TRBD1 (5 bases). The CDR3 totals 14 residues. Trimming took 7 bases from V and 4 from J, leaving 16 bases between them. The V gene's germline CDR1 is LNHDA and CDR2 SQIVND (reference sequence). This chain's CDR3 is CASTTDSKTYGYTF. DNA for the CDR3: TGTGCCAGTACTACCGACAGCAAAACCTATGGCTACACCTTC.

The chain has TRBV27 and TRBJ2-7; a weak D match, TRBD1 (5 bases). Germline lookup yields CDR1 MNHEY and CDR2 SMNVEV (reference sequence). The ends were cut back, 2 bases at V and 6 bases at J, with 17 bases in the middle. CDR3 length: 15 amino acids. The DNA of the CDR3 is TGTGCCAGCAGTTTAAATCCGCAGGGTGGTCTCGAGCAGTACTTC. This gives the protein CASSLNPQGGLEQYF.

The chain links TRBV18 to TRBJ1-5; 7 bases are a match to TRBD1. The CDR3 is 15 residues long. The J segment lost 3 bases and the V segment lost 3 bases, leaving 5 bases of the junction unmatched. Germline assignment: CDR1 KGHSH and CDR2 LQKENI. CDR3 loop: CASSPLTGDNQPQHF. The DNA of the CDR3 is TGTGCCAGCTCACCCCTTACAGGGGACAATCAGCCCCAGCATTTT.

The chain has TRBV24-1 and TRBJ2-2; 8 bases match TRBD2. With V trimmed by 10 bases and J by 5 bases, 11 bases remained unmatched. This CDR3 region has 15 residues. Germline lookup yields CDR1 KGHDR and CDR2 SFDVKD. This CDR3 reads CATRSGSTGTGELFF. CDR3 coding DNA: TGTGCCACTCGGAGCGGGAGCACAGGTACCGGGGAGCTGTTTTTT.

J is TRBJ2-7 and V is TRBV19; 8 bases are shared with TRBD1. Germline V CDR1 and CDR2: LNHDA, SQIVND (reference sequence). The CDR3 totals 16 residues. With 1 base clipped from V and 0 bases from J, the junction kept 5 bases outside the gene matches. The CDR3 region has the DNA TGTGCCAGTAGTATAGCTGGACAGGGTGACTCCTACGAGCAGTACTTC. As protein: CASSIAGQGDSYEQYF. The whole variable domain, remainder taken from reference TRBV19 and TRBJ2-7, is DGGITQSPKYLFRKEGQNVTLSCEQNLNHDAMYWYRQDPGQGLRLIYYSQIVNDFQKGDIAEGYSVSREKKESFPLTVTSAQKNPTAFYLCASSIAGQGDSYEQYFGPGTRLTVT.

A remark on this clone: Other DNA sequences within the sample encode an identical CDR3. This chain joins TRBV18 and TRBJ1-2, with 7 bases fitting TRBD1. This CDR3 is 14 amino acids long. Looked up from germline, CDR1 is KGHSH and CDR2 is LQKENI. V gave up 3 bases and J gave up 2 bases; unmatched junction bases: 3. CDR3 amino acids: CASSPQGENYGYTF. The DNA of the CDR3 is TGTGCCAGCTCACCTCAGGGGGAGAACTATGGCTACACCTTC.

The chain has TRBV28 and TRBJ2-1; no reliable D call. CDR1 is MDHEN and CDR2 is SYDVKM in the germline V gene. V shed 4 bases and J shed 1 base, with 5 bases lying between them. This CDR3 has 13 residues. DNA of the CDR3: TGTGCCAGCAGTTCGAGGTCCTACAATGAGCAGTTCTTC. It codes for CASSSRSYNEQFF.

This clone was observed a single time. The chain has TRBV3-1 (or the pseudogene TRBV3-2) and TRBJ1-5; the D is unclear. Trimming took 3 bases from V and 0 from J, leaving 9 bases between them. This CDR3 is 15 amino acids long. Germline V lookup: CDR1 LGHDT, CDR2 YNNKEL (reference sequence). CDR3 nucleotides: TGTGCCAGCAGCCAGCAATCCTATAGCAATCAGCCCCAGCATTTT. This translates into CASSQQSYSNQPQHF.

The chain uses TRBV29-1 and TRBJ2-3, with 8 bases lining up with TRBD2. The CDR3 length is 13 residues. The germline V gene encodes CDR1 SQVTM and CDR2 ANQGSEA. Unmatched junction bases numbered 4, after V lost 5 bases and J lost 3 bases. The CDR3: CSVISGKTDTQYF. The CDR3 DNA is TGCAGCGTTATTAGCGGGAAAACAGATACGCAGTATTTT.

This chain links TRBV6-5 with TRBJ2-2; D is unclear. V lost 6 bases, J lost 5 bases, and 4 bases lay in between. This CDR3 is 11 amino acids long. Germline V gene sequence: CDR1 MNHEY, CDR2 SVGAGI. The CDR3 bases are TGTGCCAGCAGAACTACCGGGGAGCTGTTTTTT. Translated: CASRTTGELFF.

The chain employs TRBV19 and TRBJ1-1; a possible D gene is TRBD1 (6 bases). Between the trimmed V and J ends, which lost 5 bases and 0 bases, there was a span of 10 bases. The CDR3 has 14 residues. Germline V gene lookup returns CDR1 LNHDA and CDR2 SQIVND (reference sequence). The DNA of the CDR3 is TGTGCCAGTAGTGCGGGGGCGGTGAACACTGAAGCTTTCTTT. Protein: CASSAGAVNTEAFF.

The chain recombines TRBV24-1 with TRBJ2-1, with D perhaps matching TRBD2 (5 bases). The V gene lost 3 bases and the J gene lost 0 bases, with 11 bases spanning the gap. The CDR3 is 16 amino acids. Germline values: CDR1 KGHDR, CDR2 SFDVKD. CDR3 amino acids: CATSDQVGVSYNEQFF. In nucleotides, the CDR3 is TGTGCCACCAGTGATCAAGTGGGAGTCTCCTACAATGAGCAGTTCTTC.

The V and J genes are TRBV24-1 and TRBJ2-3; D not certain. Germline CDR1 KGHDR, CDR2 SFDVKD. The CDR3 runs to 14 residues. Trimming cost V 0 bases and J 1 base, with 4 bases left between them. CDR3 in DNA: TGTGCCACCAGTGATTTGCATGGCACAGATACGCAGTATTTT. It specifies CATSDLHGTDTQYF.

This clone has only one observation. The rearrangement joins TRBV11-2 to TRBJ2-7; D is undetermined. The V and J ends lost 4 bases and 4 bases respectively, with 20 bases between them. CDR3 size: 16 residues. Germline CDR1 is SGHAT and CDR2 is FQNNGV. CDR3 nucleotide sequence: TGTGCCAGCAGCTATGGGCCTTTGGGCTCAAATTACGAGCAGTACTTC. Residues: CASSYGPLGSNYEQYF.

This clone is a singleton in its sample. The chain is built from TRBV5-6 and TRBJ2-7; 8 bases agree with TRBD2. V dropped 2 bases and J dropped 2; count of bases not matched to a gene: 6. Germline V gene sequence: CDR1 SGHDT, CDR2 YYEEEE. The CDR3 runs to 15 residues. The CDR3 sequence: CASSFTSGPTYEQYF. The DNA of the CDR3 is TGTGCCAGCAGCTTCACTAGCGGCCCGACCTACGAGCAGTACTTC.

The chain is built from TRBV19 and TRBJ2-7; 8 bases are shared with TRBD2. CDR1 is LNHDA and CDR2 is SQIVND in the germline V gene (reference sequence). The V and J ends lost 6 bases and 2 bases, in that order; junction bases with no gene match: 3. This CDR3 is built from 13 residues. DNA of the CDR3: TGTGCCAGTAGGAATAGCGGGGCCTACGAGCAGTACTTC. This translates into CASRNSGAYEQYF.

The V and J genes are TRBV3-1 (or the pseudogene TRBV3-2) and TRBJ2-3, with 10 bases lining up with TRBD1. V was clipped by 2 bases and J by 2 bases; unmatched bases: 7. The germline V gene has CDR1 LGHDT and CDR2 YNNKEL (reference sequence). The CDR3 is 17 residues long. The CDR3 loop reads CASSQIRDRGYTDTQYF. CDR3 sequence (DNA): TGTGCCAGCAGCCAAATTAGGGACAGGGGATACACAGATACGCAGTATTTT.

Only a few counts were recorded for this clone. The V call is TRBV28, the J call TRBJ2-7, with TRBD2 identical over 11 bases. This CDR3 contains 15 residues. The V segment lost 5 bases and the J segment 7 bases; nucleotides outside the gene matches: 10. The germline V gene encodes CDR1 MDHEN and CDR2 SYDVKM. CDR3 DNA: TGTGCCAGCAGTCCAGGACTAGCGGGCCCTAGGGAGCAGTACTTC. It codes for CASSPGLAGPREQYF.

V gene TRBV7-2 combines with J gene TRBJ1-2; D is undetermined. Germline V gene lookup returns CDR1 SGHTA and CDR2 FQGNSA. The V end lost 9 bases, the J end lost 0 bases, and 14 bases lay between the germline ends. CDR3 length: 14 amino acids. CDR3 amino acids: CASARTTANYGYTF. In nucleotides, the CDR3 is TGTGCCAGTGCACGAACTACCGCTAACTATGGCTACACCTTC. Based on the CDR3 plus reference TRBV7-2 and TRBJ1-2, the full variable domain is GAGVSQSPSNKVTEKGKDVELRCDPISGHTALYWYRQSLGQGLEFLIYFQGNSAPDKSGLPSDRFSAERTGGSVSTLTIQRTQQEDSAVYLCASARTTANYGYTFGSGTRLTVV.

The gene calls are TRBV30 and TRBJ1-6, with unresolved D. Germline CDR1 reads GTSNPN; CDR2 reads SVGIG (reference sequence). The V end lost 4 bases, the J end lost 12 bases, and 16 bases lay between the germline ends. The CDR3 is 13 amino acids. Here the CDR3 DNA reads TGTGCCTGGACCCCCTCGAGGACTTTACCCCTCCACTTT. Translated, it gives CAWTPSRTLPLHF.

The CDR3 reads CASSGTVYEQYF. The CDR3 DNA sequence: TGTGCCAGCTCAGGGACAGTCTACGAGCAGTACTTC. The chain employs TRBV6-6 and TRBJ2-7; 7 bases match TRBD1. The CDR3 is made up of 12 amino acids. J was trimmed by 3 bases and V by 8 bases; bases with no gene match: 4. The germline V gene encodes CDR1 MNHNY and CDR2 SVGAGI (reference sequence).